The entry below gives a single T cell receptor (beta chain) sequence along with its context. These data are taken from a study of blood T cell repertoires in COVID-19. V was pared by 5 bases and J by 8 bases, with 10 bases between. The CDR3 consists of 12 residues. CDR1 is SNHLY and CDR2 is FYNNEI in the germline V gene. Sequenced by immunoSEQ multiplex PCR; TCRdb stores in-frame clones only, minus some. The table lists fewer than 95,000 clones, roughly nine tenths of them singletons, with 8.5% to 10% in the top ten. This sequence joins TRBV2 and TRBJ2-1; no definite D call. This receptor was taken from a man aged 45-65 years with acute or convalescent COVID-19. Sample: peripheral blood. Written as DNA, the CDR3 is TGTGCCAGCAGTCTATTGTTGGATGAGCAGTTCTTC. Translated: CASSLLLDEQFF.